The TCR beta chain under discussion was sequenced for a study of T cell repertoires in cytomegalovirus infection. Overall study: It was the public TCR beta signatures that indicated both CMV infection and matching HLA type.

This clonotype was seen more than once but under ten times. Its antigen remains unidentified. TCRdb reprocessed the reads with MiXCR, giving one entry per CDR3 protein. The table shows a few hundred thousand distinct CDR3 sequences, with about 35% occurring only once. Trimming shortened V by 6 bases and J by 5 bases, and 13 bases separated the two germline ends. CDR1 and CDR2 from the germline V gene are MNHNS and SASEGT. The CDR3 loop spans 13 amino acids. Regarding the study as a whole: Adding up the frequency of public TCR beta families identified people who carried CMV plus the relevant HLA. The response measured ex vivo was dominated by TCR beta clonotypes (HLA-C-restricted and CMV-specific).

The chain employs TRBV6-1 and TRBJ1-2; no clear D. Material: cultured PBMCs, obtained from culture after CMV antigen stimulation. The clonotype comes from a human donor in good health (CMV status not recorded). Some clones in this sample may be carry-over from other donors' samples. This chain's CDR3 is CASSRNGEYGYTF. The CDR3 DNA reads TGTGCCAGCAGCAGGAACGGAGAATATGGCTACACCTTC.